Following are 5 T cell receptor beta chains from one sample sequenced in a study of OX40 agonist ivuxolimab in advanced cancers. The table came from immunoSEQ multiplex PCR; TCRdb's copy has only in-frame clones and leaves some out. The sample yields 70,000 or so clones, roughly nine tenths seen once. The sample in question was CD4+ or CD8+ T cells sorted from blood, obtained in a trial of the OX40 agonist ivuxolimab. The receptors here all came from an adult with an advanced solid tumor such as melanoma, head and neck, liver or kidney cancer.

The CDR3 loop reads CASSPVWGKVSSGNTIYF. The CDR3 DNA follows: TGTGCCAGCTCACCGGTATGGGGTAAGGTCTCGTCTGGAAACACCATATATTTT. The genes are TRBV18 and TRBJ1-3; D not certain. The CDR3 totals 18 residues. V lost 3 bases and J lost 1, with 19 bases in between. From germline, CDR1 is KGHSH and CDR2 LQKENI.

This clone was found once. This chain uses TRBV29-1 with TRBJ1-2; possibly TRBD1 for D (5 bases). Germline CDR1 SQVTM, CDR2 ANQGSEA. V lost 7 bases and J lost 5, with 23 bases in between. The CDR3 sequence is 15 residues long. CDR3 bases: TGCAGCGCCTTCACCGGCAGGGCCGTGGGGTATGGCTACACCTTC. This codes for CSAFTGRAVGYGYTF.

CDR3 in DNA: TGTGCCAGCAGCGGTACCGGGACTAGCGGGACTAACCAAGAGACCCAGTACTTC. It translates to CASSGTGTSGTNQETQYF. V and J are TRBV7-9 and TRBJ2-5; 13 nucleotides agree with TRBD2. J lost 0 bases, V lost 5 bases, and 9 bases had no gene match. The germline V gene encodes CDR1 SEHNR and CDR2 FQNEAQ (reference sequence). The CDR3 is made up of 18 amino acids.

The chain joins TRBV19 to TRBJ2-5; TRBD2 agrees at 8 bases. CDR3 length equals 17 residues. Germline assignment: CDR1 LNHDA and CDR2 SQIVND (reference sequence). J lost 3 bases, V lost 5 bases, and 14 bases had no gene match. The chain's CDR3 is CASSPPGGTSGKETQYF. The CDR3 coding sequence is TGTGCCAGTAGTCCTCCGGGGGGGACTAGTGGTAAAGAGACCCAGTACTTC.

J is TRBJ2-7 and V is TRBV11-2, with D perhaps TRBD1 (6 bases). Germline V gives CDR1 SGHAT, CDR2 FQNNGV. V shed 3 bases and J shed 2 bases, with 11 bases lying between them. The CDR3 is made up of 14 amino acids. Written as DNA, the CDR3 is TGTGCCAGCAGCTTGGCAGGGGTCACCTACGAGCAGTACTTC. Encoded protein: CASSLAGVTYEQYF.